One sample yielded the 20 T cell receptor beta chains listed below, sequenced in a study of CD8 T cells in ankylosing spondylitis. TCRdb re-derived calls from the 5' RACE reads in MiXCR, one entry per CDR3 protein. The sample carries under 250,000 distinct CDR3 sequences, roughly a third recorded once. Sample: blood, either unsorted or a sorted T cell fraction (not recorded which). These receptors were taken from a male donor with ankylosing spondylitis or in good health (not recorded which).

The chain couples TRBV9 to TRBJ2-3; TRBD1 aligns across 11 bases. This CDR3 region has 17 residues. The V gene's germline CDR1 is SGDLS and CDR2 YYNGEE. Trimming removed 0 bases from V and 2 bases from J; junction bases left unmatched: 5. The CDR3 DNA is TGTGCCAGCAGCGTAGGCGGGACAGGGGGTCCCACAGATACGCAGTATTTT. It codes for CASSVGGTGGPTDTQYF.

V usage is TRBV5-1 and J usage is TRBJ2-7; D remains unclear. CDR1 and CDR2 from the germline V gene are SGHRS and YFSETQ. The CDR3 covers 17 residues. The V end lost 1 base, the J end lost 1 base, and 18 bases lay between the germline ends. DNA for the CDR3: TGCGCCAGCAGCTTGAACATCGGTTTGGGTGGGTCCTACGAGCAGTACTTC. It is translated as CASSLNIGLGGSYEQYF.

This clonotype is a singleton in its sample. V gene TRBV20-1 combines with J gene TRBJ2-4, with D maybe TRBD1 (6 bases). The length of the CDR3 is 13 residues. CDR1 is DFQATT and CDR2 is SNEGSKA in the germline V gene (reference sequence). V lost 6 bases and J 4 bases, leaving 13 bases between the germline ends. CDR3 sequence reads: CSALRTEKNIQYF. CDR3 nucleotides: TGCAGTGCCCTAAGGACAGAGAAAAACATTCAGTACTTC.

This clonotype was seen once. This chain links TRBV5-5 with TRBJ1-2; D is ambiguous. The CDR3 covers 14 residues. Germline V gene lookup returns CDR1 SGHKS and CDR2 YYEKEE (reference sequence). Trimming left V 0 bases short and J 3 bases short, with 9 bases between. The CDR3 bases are TGTGCCAGCAGCTTGGTTCCAGGTGACTATGGCTACACCTTC. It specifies CASSLVPGDYGYTF. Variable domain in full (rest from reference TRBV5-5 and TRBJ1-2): DAGVTQSPTHLIKTRGQQVTLRCSPISGHKSVSWYQQVLGQGPQFIFQYYEKEERGRGNFPDRFSARQFPNYSSELNVNALLLGDSALYLCASSLVPGDYGYTFGSGTRLTVV.

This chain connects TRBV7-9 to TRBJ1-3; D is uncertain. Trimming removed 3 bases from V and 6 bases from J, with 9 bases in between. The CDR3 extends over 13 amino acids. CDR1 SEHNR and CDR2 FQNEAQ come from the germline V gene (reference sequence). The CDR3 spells CASSLRRENTIYF. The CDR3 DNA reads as TGTGCCAGCAGCTTGCGCCGGGAAAACACCATATATTTT.

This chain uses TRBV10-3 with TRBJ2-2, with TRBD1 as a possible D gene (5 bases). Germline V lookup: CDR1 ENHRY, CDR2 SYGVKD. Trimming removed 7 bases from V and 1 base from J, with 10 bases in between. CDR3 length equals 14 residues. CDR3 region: CAIKPGQNTGELFF. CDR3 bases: TGTGCCATCAAACCAGGGCAGAACACCGGGGAGCTGTTTTTT.

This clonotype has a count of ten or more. The CDR3 coding sequence is TGCGCCAGCAGCCTCCGGGACAGGGGAGATACGCAGTATTTT. This encodes CASSLRDRGDTQYF. The chain uses TRBV5-1 and TRBJ2-3; TRBD1 aligns across 10 bases. CDR1 is SGHRS and CDR2 is YFSETQ in the germline V gene. CDR3 size: 14 residues. The J segment lost 5 bases and the V segment lost 4 bases, leaving 4 bases of the junction unmatched.

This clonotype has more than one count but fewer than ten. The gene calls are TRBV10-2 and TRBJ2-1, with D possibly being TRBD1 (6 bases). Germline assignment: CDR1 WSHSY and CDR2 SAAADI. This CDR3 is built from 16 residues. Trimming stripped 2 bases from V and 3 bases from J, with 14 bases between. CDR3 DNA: TGCGCCAGCAGTGAGGACTACAGGGTGAGCTACAATGAGCAGTTCTTC. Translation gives CASSEDYRVSYNEQFF.

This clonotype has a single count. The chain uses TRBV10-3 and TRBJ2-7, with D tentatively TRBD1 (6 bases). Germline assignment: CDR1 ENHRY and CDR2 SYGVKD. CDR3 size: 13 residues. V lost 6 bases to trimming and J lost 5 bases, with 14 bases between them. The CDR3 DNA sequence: TGTGCCATCAGGGGAACAGGGTTAGACGAGCAGTACTTC. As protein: CAIRGTGLDEQYF.

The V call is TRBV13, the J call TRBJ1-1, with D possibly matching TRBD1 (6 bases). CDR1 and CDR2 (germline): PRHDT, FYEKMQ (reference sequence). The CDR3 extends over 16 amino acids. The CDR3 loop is CFLGVGGALEDTEAFF. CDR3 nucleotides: TGTTTTCTAGGGGTCGGGGGGGCCTTAGAAGACACTGAAGCTTTCTTT.

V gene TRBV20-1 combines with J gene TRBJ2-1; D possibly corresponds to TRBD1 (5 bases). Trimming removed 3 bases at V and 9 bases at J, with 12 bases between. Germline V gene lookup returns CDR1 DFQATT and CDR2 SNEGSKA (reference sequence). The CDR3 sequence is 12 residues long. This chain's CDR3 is CSASQGNSEQFF. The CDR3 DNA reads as TGCAGTGCTAGTCAGGGTAACAGTGAGCAGTTCTTC.

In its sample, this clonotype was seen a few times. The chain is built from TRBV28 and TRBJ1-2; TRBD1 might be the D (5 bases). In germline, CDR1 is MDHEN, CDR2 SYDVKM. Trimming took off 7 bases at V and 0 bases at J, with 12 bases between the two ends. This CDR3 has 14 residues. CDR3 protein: CASTPGQANYGYTF. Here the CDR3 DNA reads TGTGCCAGCACCCCCGGACAAGCTAACTATGGCTACACCTTC.

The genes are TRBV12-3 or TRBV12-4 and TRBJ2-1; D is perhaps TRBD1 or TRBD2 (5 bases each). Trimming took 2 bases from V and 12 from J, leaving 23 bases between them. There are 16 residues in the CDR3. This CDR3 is CASSLPRGTGARGQFF. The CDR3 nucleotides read TGTGCCAGCAGTTTACCTCGGGGAACCGGAGCAAGGGGGCAGTTCTTC.

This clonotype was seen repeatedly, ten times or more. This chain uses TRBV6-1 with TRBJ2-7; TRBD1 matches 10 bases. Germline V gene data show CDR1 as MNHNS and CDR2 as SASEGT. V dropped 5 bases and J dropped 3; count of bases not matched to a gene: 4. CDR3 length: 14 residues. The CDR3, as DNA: TGTGCCAGCAGTCGGACAGGGGGATACTACGAGCAGTACTTC. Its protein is CASSRTGGYYEQYF.

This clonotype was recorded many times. CDR3 DNA sequence: TGCAGTGCGAGACGGGACAGGGGGACCACAGATACGCAGTATTTT. Protein product: CSARRDRGTTDTQYF. The chain combines TRBV20-1 with TRBJ2-3; 11 positions agree with TRBD1. Germline V gives CDR1 DFQATT, CDR2 SNEGSKA (reference sequence). V shed 6 bases and J 2 bases; nucleotides not matched to a gene: 7. CDR3 length: 15 residues.

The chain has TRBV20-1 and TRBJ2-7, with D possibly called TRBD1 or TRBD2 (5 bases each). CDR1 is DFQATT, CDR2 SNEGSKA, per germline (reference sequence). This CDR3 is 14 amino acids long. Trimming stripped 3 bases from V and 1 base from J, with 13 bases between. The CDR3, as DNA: TGCAGTGCTAGTGTGGGGGAAGGGTCCTACGAGCAGTACTTC. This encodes CSASVGEGSYEQYF.

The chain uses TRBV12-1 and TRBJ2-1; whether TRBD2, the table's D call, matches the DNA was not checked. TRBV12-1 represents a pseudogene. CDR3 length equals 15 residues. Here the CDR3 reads CASSFLGTSYNEQFF. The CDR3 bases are TGTGCCAGCAGCTTTCTAGGGACTTCCTACAATGAGCAGTTCTTC.

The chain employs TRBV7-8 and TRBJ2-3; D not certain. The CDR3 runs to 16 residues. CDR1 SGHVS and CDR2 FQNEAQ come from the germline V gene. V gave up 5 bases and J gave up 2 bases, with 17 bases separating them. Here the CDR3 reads CASSLRLGLDTDTQYF. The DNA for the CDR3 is TGTGCCAGCAGCCTCCGGCTGGGTTTGGACACAGATACGCAGTATTTT.

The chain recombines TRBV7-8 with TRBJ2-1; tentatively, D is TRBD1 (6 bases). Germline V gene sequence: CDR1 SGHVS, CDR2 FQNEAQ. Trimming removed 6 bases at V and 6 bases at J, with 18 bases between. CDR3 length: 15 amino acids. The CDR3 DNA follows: TGTGCCAGCAGTTACGACAGGTTTGGGGGCAATGAGCAGTTCTTC. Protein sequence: CASSYDRFGGNEQFF.

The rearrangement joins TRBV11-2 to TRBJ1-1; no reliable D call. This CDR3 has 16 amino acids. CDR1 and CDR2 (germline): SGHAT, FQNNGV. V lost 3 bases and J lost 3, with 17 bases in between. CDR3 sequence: CASSLRSEDGDTEAFF. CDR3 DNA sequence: TGTGCCAGCAGCTTGCGCTCGGAGGACGGGGACACTGAAGCTTTCTTT.